This T cell receptor beta chain derives from a study of T cells expressing NK-cell markers. Whole-study results and caveats: HCMV specificity of the expanded NKG2C+ T cell clones stayed unclear. NKG2C+ dominant clonotypes from about 6 donors made up about 1.0-7.0% of CD8+ T cells.

TCRdb reanalyzed the 5' RACE reads, giving one entry per CDR3 protein sequence and no DNA. Its table lists a few hundred thousand distinct CDR3 sequences. As regards this clonotype: Its specificity is not known.

The CDR3 covers 17 residues. Germline V gives CDR1 MGHRA, CDR2 YSYEKL. The V and J genes are TRBV4-1 and TRBJ2-1; TCRdb returns TRBD2, unconfirmable since there is no DNA. The receptor was isolated from a woman aged 45-65 years in good health. The sample comprised blood T cells: a sorted CD56 or NKG2C T cell subset, CD4+ or CD8+ T cells, or bulk PBMC T cells (not recorded which). This chain's CDR3 is CASSRLGVGLAGGLVFF.